A single count supports the clone carrying this TCR beta chain. Some clones are missing from TCRdb's copy, which holds only in-frame ones; the method was immunoSEQ multiplex PCR. The data hold 87,000 or so clones, with about 90% observed a single time. This specimen belongs to a study of T cell responses to AZD1222 COVID-19 vaccine. The CDR3 is made up of 14 amino acids. Germline CDR1 is MNHEY and CDR2 is SVGAGI. V gave up 6 bases and J gave up 8 bases, with 14 bases separating them. The material sequenced was peripheral blood, taken on day 0 of AZD1222 vaccination. The V and J genes are TRBV6-5 and TRBJ1-6; possible D gene TRBD1, 6 bases. This sequence was found in an adult in good health. CDR3 loop: CASRGWDTHSPLHF. DNA of the CDR3: TGTGCCAGCAGGGGGTGGGACACACATTCACCCCTCCACTTT.